The 21 T cell receptor beta chains in this list originate from one sample, sequenced in a study of CD8 T cells in ankylosing spondylitis. TCRdb re-derived calls from the 5' RACE reads in MiXCR, one entry per CDR3 protein. The sample includes approximately 300,000 distinct CDR3 sequences, 20% to 25% of them seen just once. Source material: blood, either unsorted or a sorted T cell fraction (not recorded which). All receptors come from a female donor with ankylosing spondylitis or in good health (not recorded which).

CDR3 sequence reads: CASSLALGGEAYNEQFF. CDR3 sequence (DNA): TGTGCCAGCAGCTTAGCGCTAGGGGGAGAGGCCTACAATGAGCAGTTCTTC. The rearrangement joins TRBV7-9 to TRBJ2-1, with D tentatively TRBD1 (6 bases). The germline V gene encodes CDR1 SEHNR and CDR2 FQNEAQ (reference sequence). Trimming removed 0 bases from V and 2 bases from J, with 14 bases in between. CDR3 length: 17 residues. The entire variable domain, with the rest obtained from reference TRBV7-9 and TRBJ2-1, is as follows: DTGVSQNPRHKITKRGQNVTFRCDPISEHNRLYWYRQTLGQGPEFLTYFQNEAQLEKSRLLSDRFSAERPKGSFSTLEIQRTEQGDSAMYLCASSLALGGEAYNEQFFGPGTRLTVL.

This clonotype was picked up many times. The V gene is TRBV20-1, the J gene TRBJ2-7; no reliable D call. Between the trimmed V and J ends, which lost 6 bases and 6 bases, there was a span of 15 bases. Germline V CDR1 and CDR2: DFQATT, SNEGSKA (reference sequence). This CDR3 is 12 amino acids long. The CDR3 sequence: CSAKRQITEQYF. CDR3 in DNA: TGCAGTGCCAAACGCCAGATTACCGAGCAGTACTTC.

This clonotype was seen repeatedly, ten times or more. The rearrangement links TRBV7-2 to TRBJ2-1; 15 nucleotides agree with TRBD2. Losses at the gene ends were 5 bases for V and 11 bases for J; bases not matched to a gene: 4. The CDR3 runs 14 residues. Germline CDR1 SGHTA, CDR2 FQGNSA. CDR3 loop: CASSGLAGGRQQFF. CDR3 in DNA: TGTGCCAGCAGCGGACTAGCGGGAGGGAGGCAGCAGTTCTTC.

This clonotype was detected ten times or more. This chain joins TRBV12-3 or TRBV12-4 and TRBJ2-1; TRBD2 matches 9 bases. With V trimmed by 6 bases and J by 10 bases, 7 bases remained unmatched. CDR3 length equals 13 residues. Here the CDR3 DNA reads TGTGCCAGCAGCAGACTAGCGGTCGCCGAGCAGTTCTTC. Its translation is CASSRLAVAEQFF.

This clonotype was picked up many times. The gene calls are TRBV5-1 and TRBJ2-7; 8 bases map to TRBD1. V gave up 1 base and J gave up 5 bases; unmatched junction bases: 8. The CDR3 sequence is 15 residues long. Germline lookup yields CDR1 SGHRS and CDR2 YFSETQ. The CDR3 is CASSLSGQGLDEQYF. The DNA of the CDR3 is TGCGCCAGCAGCTTGTCCGGACAGGGTCTCGACGAGCAGTACTTC.

In its sample, this clonotype was seen a few times. CDR3 protein: CASSGVPFTDTQYF. The CDR3 DNA reads TGCGCCAGCAGTGGTGTACCCTTCACAGATACGCAGTATTTT. This chain uses TRBV10-2 with TRBJ2-3; no reliable D call. V lost 4 bases, J lost 2 bases, and 10 bases lay in between. Germline CDR1 is WSHSY and CDR2 is SAAADI. There are 14 residues in the CDR3.

This clonotype was counted a few times. J is TRBJ1-3 and V is TRBV13; 9 nucleotides line up with TRBD1. The V gene's germline CDR1 is PRHDT and CDR2 FYEKMQ (reference sequence). This CDR3 has 16 residues. With 0 bases clipped from V and 7 bases from J, the junction kept 7 bases outside the gene matches. The CDR3 loop reads CASSLGHGTGINTIYF. In DNA form, the CDR3 reads TGTGCCAGCAGCTTAGGCCACGGGACAGGGATCAACACCATATATTTT.

This clonotype was seen only a few times. This chain joins TRBV20-1 and TRBJ2-1; 10 bases fit TRBD2. This CDR3 has 17 amino acids. V gave up 6 bases and J gave up 4 bases; unmatched junction bases: 15. Germline CDR1 reads DFQATT; CDR2 reads SNEGSKA (reference sequence). The CDR3 loop reads CSANPGGLAGAYNEQFF. The CDR3 coding sequence is TGCAGTGCCAACCCGGGAGGGCTAGCGGGGGCTTACAATGAGCAGTTCTTC.

The chain combines TRBV5-1 with TRBJ2-2; D unresolved. Trimming removed 4 bases from V and 1 base from J, with 11 bases in between. This CDR3 contains 15 residues. From germline, CDR1 is SGHRS and CDR2 YFSETQ. The CDR3: CASSADEMNTGELFF. The CDR3 DNA follows: TGCGCCAGCAGCGCCGACGAGATGAACACCGGGGAGCTGTTTTTT.

This clonotype was counted a few times. This sequence joins TRBV7-9 and TRBJ2-1, with D possibly matching TRBD2 (5 bases). CDR1 is SEHNR and CDR2 is FQNEAQ in the germline V gene (reference sequence). This CDR3 spans 14 amino acids. Trimming removed 5 bases from V and 3 bases from J, with 11 bases in between. The DNA of the CDR3 is TGTGCCAGCAGCCAATTTACTAGCTACAATGAGCAGTTCTTC. Translated: CASSQFTSYNEQFF.

Only a few counts were recorded for this clonotype. This chain uses TRBV29-1 with TRBJ2-5, with 8 bases lining up with TRBD1. The J segment lost 5 bases and the V segment lost 4 bases, leaving 9 bases of the junction unmatched. CDR3 length: 14 amino acids. The V gene's germline CDR1 is SQVTM and CDR2 ANQGSEA. The CDR3 DNA follows: TGCAGCGTTGTCGGACAGGGATTGAGTGAGACCCAGTACTTC. Its protein is CSVVGQGLSETQYF.

This clonotype came up a few times. This sequence joins TRBV2 and TRBJ2-3; TRBD2 aligns across 14 bases. The length of the CDR3 is 19 residues. Germline CDR1 and CDR2: SNHLY and FYNNEI. The trim removed 2 bases at V and 4 bases at J, leaving 11 bases unmatched. The CDR3 protein is CASSETSPRLAGGPDTQYF. The DNA for the CDR3 is TGTGCCAGCAGTGAAACCTCCCCCCGACTAGCGGGAGGGCCAGATACGCAGTATTTT.

The table lists this clonotype with many counts. V usage is TRBV5-5 and J usage is TRBJ2-7, with 11 positions matching TRBD2. CDR1 SGHKS and CDR2 YYEKEE come from the germline V gene (reference sequence). CDR3 length: 15 residues. V shed 3 bases, J shed 0 bases, and the junction held 2 bases outside the gene matches. Written as DNA, the CDR3 is TGTGCCAGCAGCTCGGGACTAGCGGTCTCCTACGAGCAGTACTTC. This sequence encodes CASSSGLAVSYEQYF.

Only a few counts were recorded for this clonotype. CDR3 amino acids: CAGKGGQNEKLFF. The CDR3 nucleotides are TGTGCCGGAAAAGGGGGCCAAAATGAAAAACTGTTTTTT. The chain recombines TRBV30 with TRBJ1-4; 7 nucleotides line up with TRBD1. The CDR3 extends over 13 amino acids. V was clipped by 8 bases and J by 5 bases; unmatched bases: 8. Germline V CDR1 and CDR2: GTSNPN, SVGIG (reference sequence).

The CDR3 is CASTASFGETQYF. In DNA, the CDR3 is TGCGCCAGCACCGCTAGCTTTGGGGAGACCCAGTACTTC. The chain has TRBV5-1 and TRBJ2-5, with a possible D match to TRBD2 (5 bases). Germline CDR1 is SGHRS and CDR2 is YFSETQ. The V end was cut by 6 bases, the J end by 5 bases, with 14 bases between. This CDR3 is 13 amino acids long.

This clonotype has a count of ten or more. This chain uses TRBV12-3 or TRBV12-4 with TRBJ2-2; D is undetermined. The ends were cut back, 6 bases at V and 6 bases at J, with 11 bases in the middle. This CDR3 spans 13 amino acids. The CDR3 bases are TGTGCCAGCAGCCGCGCCAAGCCCGGGGAGCTGTTTTTT. Amino acid sequence: CASSRAKPGELFF.

The V call is TRBV28, the J call TRBJ1-5; 10 bases agree with TRBD1. Trimming at V came to 5 bases and at J to 9 bases, leaving 13 bases not matched to a gene. The CDR3 covers 16 residues. From germline, CDR1 is MDHEN and CDR2 SYDVKM. DNA of the CDR3: TGTGCCAGCAGTCCGGGCGGGACAGGGGATCGGAGGCCCCAGCATTTT. This encodes CASSPGGTGDRRPQHF.

This clonotype has ten or more counts. The chain couples TRBV4-1 to TRBJ2-2, with D hard to call. There are 11 residues in the CDR3. Per the germline V gene, CDR1 is MGHRA and CDR2 is YSYEKL. V lost 4 bases to trimming and J lost 6 bases, with 3 bases between them. The CDR3 DNA reads as TGCGCCAGCAGCCGGCCCGGGGAGCTGTTTTTT. Amino acids: CASSRPGELFF.

V is TRBV2 and J is TRBJ2-3; possibly TRBD2 for D (6 bases). The CDR3 runs to 15 residues. V was pared by 6 bases and J by 1 base, with 14 bases between. Germline V gene lookup returns CDR1 SNHLY and CDR2 FYNNEI. The CDR3 DNA sequence: TGTGCCAGCAGGGGGGACTGGGTGGGCACAGATACGCAGTATTTT. This sequence encodes CASRGDWVGTDTQYF.

Many counts were recorded for this clonotype. This rearrangement joins TRBV12-3 or TRBV12-4 to TRBJ2-3, with 9 bases matching TRBD2. Trimming at V came to 5 bases and at J to 10 bases, leaving 1 base not matched to a gene. The CDR3 consists of 11 residues. The CDR3 region has the DNA TGTGCCAGCAGTGGACTAGCGCCGCAGTATTTT. Protein product: CASSGLAPQYF.

This clonotype was detected only a few times. This chain connects TRBV24-1 to TRBJ2-1; no firm D call. This CDR3 has 11 amino acids. The ends were cut back, 7 bases at V and 8 bases at J, with 8 bases in the middle. Germline CDR1 is KGHDR and CDR2 is SFDVKD. The CDR3 is CATSLRDEQFF. In DNA, the CDR3 is TGTGCCACCAGCCTACGAGATGAGCAGTTCTTC.